The present T cell receptor beta chain was sequenced within a study of cytomegalovirus exposure and HLA in healthy donors. PCR amplification relied on 60 Vbeta primers (plus 13 Jbeta primers). TCRdb's copy holds only in-frame clones and misses some; the assay was immunoSEQ multiplex PCR. This sample has 100,000 to 150,000 clones; around 82% occur once, and the top ten carry around 1.3%. Study results and limitations: Rates of TCR association differed by HLA locus in a later analysis, with DRB1 highest and HLA-C lowest.

Each donor was healthy, and each was a bone marrow donor. Deletions cut 1 base from V and 4 bases from J, with 8 bases between. Germline-derived CDR1 and CDR2 are LNHDA and SQIVND (reference sequence). CDR3 size: 13 residues. Concerning this clone itself: The antigen is unknown.

The receptor was isolated from a female donor in good health and CMV-seronegative. Sample: PBMCs. This rearrangement joins TRBV19 to TRBJ2-7, with D perhaps TRBD2 (5 bases). As DNA, the CDR3 is TGTGCCAGTAGTATAGGCCGGGGTTACGAGCAGTACTTC. Amino acids: CASSIGRGYEQYF.